The entry that follows covers one TCR beta chain sequence. Its antigen is not identified. This record belongs to a study of cytomegalovirus exposure and HLA in healthy donors. Study-wide results and caveats: Relative to the approximately 670-donor mean, N-insertions were reportedly fewer in an Asian-associated ancestry cluster in a later analysis.

PCR used 60 Vbeta primers and 13 Jbeta primers. Profiled with immunoSEQ multiplex PCR; TCRdb holds only in-frame clones, not every one. The data hold fewer than 250,000 clones, with roughly 80% observed a single time. Trimming took 5 bases from V and 2 from J, leaving 13 bases between them. The V gene's germline CDR1 is PRHDT and CDR2 FYEKMQ (reference sequence). CDR3 size: 15 residues. The chain has TRBV13 and TRBJ2-1; no firm D call. The sample taken for sequencing was PBMCs. The clonotype originates from a man aged 30 to 39 in good health and CMV-seronegative. The CDR3 is CASSPTFSPYNEQFF. CDR3 nucleotides: TGTGCCAGCAGCCCGACTTTTTCCCCCTACAATGAGCAGTTCTTC.